This TCR beta chain was captured by sequencing in a study of blood T cell repertoires in COVID-19. Trimming stripped 5 bases from V and 0 bases from J, with 8 bases between. The CDR3 loop spans 14 amino acids. Per the germline V gene, CDR1 is LNHDA and CDR2 is SQIVND (reference sequence). TCRdb keeps only in-frame clones here, not all; method: immunoSEQ multiplex PCR. The data show more than 70,000 clones, 89% seen once. The sample comprised peripheral blood. The receptor was isolated from a man aged 50 to 60 with acute or convalescent COVID-19. The genes are TRBV19 and TRBJ1-5; D uncertain. For the CDR3, the DNA is TGTGCCAGTAGTCTCCGGGATAGCAATCAGCCCCAGCATTTT. Amino acid sequence: CASSLRDSNQPQHF.